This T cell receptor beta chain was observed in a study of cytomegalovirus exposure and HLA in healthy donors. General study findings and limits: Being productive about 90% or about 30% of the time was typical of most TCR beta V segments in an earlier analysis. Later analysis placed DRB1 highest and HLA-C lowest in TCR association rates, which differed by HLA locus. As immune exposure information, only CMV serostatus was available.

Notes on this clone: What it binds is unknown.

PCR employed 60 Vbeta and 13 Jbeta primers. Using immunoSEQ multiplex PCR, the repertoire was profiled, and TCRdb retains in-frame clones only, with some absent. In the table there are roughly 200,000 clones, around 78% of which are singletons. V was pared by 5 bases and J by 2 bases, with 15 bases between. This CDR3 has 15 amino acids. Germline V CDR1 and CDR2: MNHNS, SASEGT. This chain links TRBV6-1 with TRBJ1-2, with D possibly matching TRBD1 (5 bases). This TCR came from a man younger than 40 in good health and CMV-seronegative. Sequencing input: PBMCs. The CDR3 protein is CASSKGPEGNYGYTF. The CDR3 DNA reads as TGTGCCAGCAGTAAGGGACCGGAGGGGAACTATGGCTACACCTTC.